There are a few counts of the clone carrying this T cell receptor (beta chain). Its antigen remains unidentified. As it was prepared, the TCRbeta library received unique molecular identifiers. A single record per CDR3 protein comes from TCRdb applying MiXCR to the PCR reads. The sample includes 500,000 or so distinct CDR3 sequences, around 10% of them seen just once. The data were obtained in a study of T-cell reconstitution after alpha-beta-depleted transplantation in children. Study conclusions and caveats: Several hundred rapidly expanded clones from non-depleted graft cells reportedly supplied alpha-beta T cells about two months post-transplant. Where some patients showed high TCRbeta diversity at day 60, it came from recipient T cells and thymic progenitors that had survived. It was newly produced T cells that mostly accounted for T-cell counts and diversity one year after transplant.

The CDR3 consists of 15 residues. Germline V CDR1 and CDR2: SGHRS, YFSETQ. With 4 bases removed from V and 5 bases from J, the gap between germline ends came to 17 bases. This TCR derives from a female patient under 10 years old who had a stem cell transplant for aplastic anemia, so the T cells may come from the graft donor. Material: PBMCs, mostly from graft donor cells, obtained 180 days after TCRalphabeta/CD19-depleted stem cell transplant. The chain has TRBV5-1 and TRBJ2-3; a weak D match, TRBD2 (6 bases). The CDR3 sequence is CASSAGTHPGDTQYF. DNA of the CDR3: TGCGCCAGCAGCGCCGGGACTCACCCCGGAGATACGCAGTATTTT.